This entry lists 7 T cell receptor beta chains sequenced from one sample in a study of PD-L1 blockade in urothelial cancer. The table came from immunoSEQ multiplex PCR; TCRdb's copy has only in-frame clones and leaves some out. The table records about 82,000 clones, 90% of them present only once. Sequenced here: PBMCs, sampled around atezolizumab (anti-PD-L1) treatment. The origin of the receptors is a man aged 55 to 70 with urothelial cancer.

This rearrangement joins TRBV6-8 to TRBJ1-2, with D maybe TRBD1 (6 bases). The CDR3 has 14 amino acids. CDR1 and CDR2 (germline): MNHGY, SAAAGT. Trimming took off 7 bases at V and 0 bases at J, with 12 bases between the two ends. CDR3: CASTTGLANYGYTF. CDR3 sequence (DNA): TGTGCCAGCACTACAGGGTTAGCTAACTATGGCTACACCTTC.

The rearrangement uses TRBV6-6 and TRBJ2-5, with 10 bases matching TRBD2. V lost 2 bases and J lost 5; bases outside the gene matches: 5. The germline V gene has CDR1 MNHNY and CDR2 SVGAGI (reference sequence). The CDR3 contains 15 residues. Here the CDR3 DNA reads TGTGCCAGCAGTTACAGCGGGGGGGCCGCGGAGACCCAGTACTTC. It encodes CASSYSGGAAETQYF.

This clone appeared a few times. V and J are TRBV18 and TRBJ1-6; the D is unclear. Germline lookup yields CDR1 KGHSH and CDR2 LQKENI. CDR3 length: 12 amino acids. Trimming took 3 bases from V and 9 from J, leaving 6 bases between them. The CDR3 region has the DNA TGTGCCAGCTCACCGCCAGGTTCACCCCTCCACTTT. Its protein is CASSPPGSPLHF. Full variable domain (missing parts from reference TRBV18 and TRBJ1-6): NAGVMQNPRHLVRRRGQEARLRCSPMKGHSHVYWYRQLPEEGLKFMVYLQKENIIDESGMPKERFSAEFPKEGPSILRIQQVVRGDSAAYFCASSPPGSPLHFGNGTRLTVT.

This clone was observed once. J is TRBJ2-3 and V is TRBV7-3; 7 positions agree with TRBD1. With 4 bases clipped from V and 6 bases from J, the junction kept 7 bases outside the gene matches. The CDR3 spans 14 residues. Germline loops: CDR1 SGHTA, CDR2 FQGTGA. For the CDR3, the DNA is TGTGCCAGCAGCTCCGGACAGGTCGATGATACGCAGTATTTT. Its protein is CASSSGQVDDTQYF. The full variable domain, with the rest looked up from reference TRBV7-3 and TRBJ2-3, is GAGVSQTPSNKVTEKGKYVELRCDPISGHTALYWYRQSLGQGPEFLIYFQGTGAADDSGLPNDRFFAVRPEGSVSTLKIQRTERGDSAVYLCASSSGQVDDTQYFGPGTRLTVL.

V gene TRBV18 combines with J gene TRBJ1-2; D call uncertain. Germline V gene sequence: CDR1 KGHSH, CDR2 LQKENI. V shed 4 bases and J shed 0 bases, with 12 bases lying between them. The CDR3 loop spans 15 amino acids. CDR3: CASSLMSQTNYGYTF. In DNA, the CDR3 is TGTGCCAGCTCACTCATGTCCCAGACTAACTATGGCTACACCTTC.

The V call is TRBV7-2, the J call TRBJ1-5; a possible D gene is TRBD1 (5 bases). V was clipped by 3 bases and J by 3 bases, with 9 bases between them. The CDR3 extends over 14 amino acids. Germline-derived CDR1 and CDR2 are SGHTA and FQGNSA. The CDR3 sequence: CASSLSRDNQPQHF. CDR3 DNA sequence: TGTGCCAGCAGCTTGTCCAGGGACAATCAGCCCCAGCATTTT.

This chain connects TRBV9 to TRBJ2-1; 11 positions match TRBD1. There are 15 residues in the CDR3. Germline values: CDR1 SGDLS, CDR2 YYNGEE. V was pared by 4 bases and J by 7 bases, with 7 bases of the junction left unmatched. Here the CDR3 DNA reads TGTGCCAGCAGCTGGGGACAGGGGGTTGGGAATGAGCAGTTCTTC. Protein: CASSWGQGVGNEQFF. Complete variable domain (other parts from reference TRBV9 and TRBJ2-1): DSGVTQTPKHLITATGQRVTLRCSPRSGDLSVYWYQQSLDQGLQFLIQYYNGEERAKGNILERFSAQQFPDLHSELNLSSLELGDSALYFCASSWGQGVGNEQFFGPGTRLTVL.